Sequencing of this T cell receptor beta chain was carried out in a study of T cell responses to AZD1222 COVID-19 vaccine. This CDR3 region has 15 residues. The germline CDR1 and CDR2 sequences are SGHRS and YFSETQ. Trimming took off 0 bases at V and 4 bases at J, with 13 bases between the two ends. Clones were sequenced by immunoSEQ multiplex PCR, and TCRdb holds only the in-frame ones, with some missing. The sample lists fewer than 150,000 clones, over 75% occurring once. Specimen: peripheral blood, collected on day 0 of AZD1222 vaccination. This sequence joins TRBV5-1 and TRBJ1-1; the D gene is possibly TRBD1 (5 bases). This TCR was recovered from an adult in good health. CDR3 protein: CASSLESGAGTEAFF. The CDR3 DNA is TGCGCCAGCAGCTTGGAGTCCGGGGCAGGCACTGAAGCTTTCTTT. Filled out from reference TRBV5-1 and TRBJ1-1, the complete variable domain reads KAGVTQTPRYLIKTRGQQVTLSCSPISGHRSVSWYQQTPGQGLQFLFEYFSETQRNKGNFPGRFSGRQFSNSRSEMNVSTLELGDSALYLCASSLESGAGTEAFFGQGTRLTVV.